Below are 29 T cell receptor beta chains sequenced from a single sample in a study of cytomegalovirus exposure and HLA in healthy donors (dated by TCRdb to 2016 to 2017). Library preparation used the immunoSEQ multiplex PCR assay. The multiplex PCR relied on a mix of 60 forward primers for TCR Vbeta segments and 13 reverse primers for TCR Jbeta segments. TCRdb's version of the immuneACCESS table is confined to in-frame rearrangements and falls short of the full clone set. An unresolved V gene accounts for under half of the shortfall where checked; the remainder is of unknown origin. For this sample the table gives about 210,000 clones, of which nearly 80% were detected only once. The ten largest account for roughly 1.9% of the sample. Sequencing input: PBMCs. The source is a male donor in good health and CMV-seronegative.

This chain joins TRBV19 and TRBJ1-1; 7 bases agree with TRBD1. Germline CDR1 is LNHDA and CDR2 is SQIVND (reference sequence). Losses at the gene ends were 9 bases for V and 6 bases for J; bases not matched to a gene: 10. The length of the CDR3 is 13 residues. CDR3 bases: TGTGCCAGCTCAGGACAGGCCGGGGCTGAAGCTTTCTTT. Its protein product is CASSGQAGAEAFF.

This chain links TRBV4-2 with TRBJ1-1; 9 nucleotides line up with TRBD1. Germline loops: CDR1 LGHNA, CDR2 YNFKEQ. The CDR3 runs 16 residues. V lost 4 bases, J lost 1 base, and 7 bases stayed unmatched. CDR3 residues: CASSPNRGRGNTEAFF. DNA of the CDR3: TGTGCCAGCAGCCCGAACAGGGGGCGCGGGAACACTGAAGCTTTCTTT.

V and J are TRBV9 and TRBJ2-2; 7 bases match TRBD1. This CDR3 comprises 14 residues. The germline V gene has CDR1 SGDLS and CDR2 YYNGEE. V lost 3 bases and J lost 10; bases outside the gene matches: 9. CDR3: CASSGDGQALELFF. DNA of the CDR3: TGTGCCAGCAGCGGGGACGGACAGGCCTTGGAGCTGTTTTTT.

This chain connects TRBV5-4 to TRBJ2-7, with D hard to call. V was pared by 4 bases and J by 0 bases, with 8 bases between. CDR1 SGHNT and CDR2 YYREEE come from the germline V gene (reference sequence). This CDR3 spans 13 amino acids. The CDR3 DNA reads TGTGCCAGCAGCACGACGGGCTCCTACGAGCAGTACTTC. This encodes CASSTTGSYEQYF.

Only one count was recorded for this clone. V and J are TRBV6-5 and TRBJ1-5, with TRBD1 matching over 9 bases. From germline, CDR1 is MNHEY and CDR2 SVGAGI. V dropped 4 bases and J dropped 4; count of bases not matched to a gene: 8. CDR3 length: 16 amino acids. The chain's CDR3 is CASSSRDRDWNQPQHF. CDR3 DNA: TGTGCCAGCAGTTCCCGGGACAGGGATTGGAATCAGCCCCAGCATTTT.

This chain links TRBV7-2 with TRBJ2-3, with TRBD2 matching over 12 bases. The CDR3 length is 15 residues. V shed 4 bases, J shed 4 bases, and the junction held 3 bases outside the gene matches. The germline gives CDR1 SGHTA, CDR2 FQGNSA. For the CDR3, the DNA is TGTGCCAGCAGCTCTCGGACTAGCGGGGCAGATACGCAGTATTTT. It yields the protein CASSSRTSGADTQYF.

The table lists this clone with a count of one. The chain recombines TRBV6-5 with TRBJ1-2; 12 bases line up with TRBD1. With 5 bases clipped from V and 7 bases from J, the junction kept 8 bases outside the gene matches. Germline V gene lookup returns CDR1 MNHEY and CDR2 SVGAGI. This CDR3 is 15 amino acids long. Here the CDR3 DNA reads TGTGCCAGCAGTACCTCCGGGACAGGGGGCTCTGGCTACACCTTC. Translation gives CASSTSGTGGSGYTF.

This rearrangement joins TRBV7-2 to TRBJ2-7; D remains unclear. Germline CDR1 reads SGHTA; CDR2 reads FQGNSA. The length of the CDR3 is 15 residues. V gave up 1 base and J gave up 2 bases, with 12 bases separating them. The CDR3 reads CASSLGSATPYEQYF. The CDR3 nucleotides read TGTGCCAGCAGCTTAGGGAGCGCAACGCCCTACGAGCAGTACTTC.

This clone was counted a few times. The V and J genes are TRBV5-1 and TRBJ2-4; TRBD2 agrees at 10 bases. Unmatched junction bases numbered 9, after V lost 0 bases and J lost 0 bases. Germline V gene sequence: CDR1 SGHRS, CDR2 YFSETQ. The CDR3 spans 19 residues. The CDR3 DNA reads TGCGCCAGCAGCTTGGGGCTAGCGGGGGCCGGCCTAGCCAAAAACATTCAGTACTTC. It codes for CASSLGLAGAGLAKNIQYF.

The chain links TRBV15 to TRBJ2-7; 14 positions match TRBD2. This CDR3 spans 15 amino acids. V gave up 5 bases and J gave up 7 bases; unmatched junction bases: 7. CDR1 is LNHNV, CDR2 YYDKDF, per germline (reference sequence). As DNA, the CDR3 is TGTGCCACCAGCCCGGGACTAGCGGGGGCAGGGGAGCAGTACTTC. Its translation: CATSPGLAGAGEQYF.

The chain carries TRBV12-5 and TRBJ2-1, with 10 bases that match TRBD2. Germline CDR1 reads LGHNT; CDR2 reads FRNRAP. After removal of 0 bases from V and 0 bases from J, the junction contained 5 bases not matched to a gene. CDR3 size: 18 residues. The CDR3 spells CASGLVPTSGPSYNEQFF. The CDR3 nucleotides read TGTGCTAGTGGTTTGGTACCGACTAGCGGGCCCTCCTACAATGAGCAGTTCTTC.

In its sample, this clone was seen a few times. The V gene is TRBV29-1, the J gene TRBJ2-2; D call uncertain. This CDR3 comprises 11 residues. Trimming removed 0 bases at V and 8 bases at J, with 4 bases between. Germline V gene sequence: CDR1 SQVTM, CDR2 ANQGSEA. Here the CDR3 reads CSVEDPGELFF. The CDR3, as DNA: TGCAGCGTTGAAGATCCGGGGGAGCTGTTTTTT.

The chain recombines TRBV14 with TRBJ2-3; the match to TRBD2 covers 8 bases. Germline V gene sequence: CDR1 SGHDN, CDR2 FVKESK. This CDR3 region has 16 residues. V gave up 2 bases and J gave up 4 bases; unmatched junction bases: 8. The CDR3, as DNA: TGTGCCAGCAGCCAATGGAGCGGGAGCGGATCAGATACGCAGTATTTT. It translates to CASSQWSGSGSDTQYF.

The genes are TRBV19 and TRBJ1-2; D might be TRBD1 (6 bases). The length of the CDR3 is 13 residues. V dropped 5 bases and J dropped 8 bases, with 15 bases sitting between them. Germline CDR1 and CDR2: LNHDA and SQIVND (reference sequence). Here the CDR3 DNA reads TGTGCCAGTAGTCCAGGGGAGGGCTTCGGCTACACCTTC. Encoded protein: CASSPGEGFGYTF.

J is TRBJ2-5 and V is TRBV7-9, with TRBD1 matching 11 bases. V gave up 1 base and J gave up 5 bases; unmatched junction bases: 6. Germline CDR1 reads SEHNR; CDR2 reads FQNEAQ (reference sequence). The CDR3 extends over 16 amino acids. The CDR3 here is CASSLGTGGEWETQYF. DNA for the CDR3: TGTGCCAGCAGCTTAGGGACAGGGGGCGAATGGGAGACCCAGTACTTC. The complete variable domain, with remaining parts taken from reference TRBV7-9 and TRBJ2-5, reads DTGVSQNPRHKITKRGQNVTFRCDPISEHNRLYWYRQTLGQGPEFLTYFQNEAQLEKSRLLSDRFSAERPKGSFSTLEIQRTEQGDSAMYLCASSLGTGGEWETQYFGPGTRLLVL.

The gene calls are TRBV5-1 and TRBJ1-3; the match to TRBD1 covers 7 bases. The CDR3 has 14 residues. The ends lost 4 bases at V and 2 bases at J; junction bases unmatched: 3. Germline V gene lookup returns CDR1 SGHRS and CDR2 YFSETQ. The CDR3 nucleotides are TGCGCCAGCAGCCCAGGGACAGCTGGAAACACCATATATTTT. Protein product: CASSPGTAGNTIYF.

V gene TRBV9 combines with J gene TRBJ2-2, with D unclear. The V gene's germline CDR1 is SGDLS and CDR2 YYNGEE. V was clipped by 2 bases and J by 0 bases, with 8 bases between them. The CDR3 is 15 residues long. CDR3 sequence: CASSVLNTNTGELFF. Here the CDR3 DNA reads TGTGCCAGCAGCGTCTTAAACACGAACACCGGGGAGCTGTTTTTT.

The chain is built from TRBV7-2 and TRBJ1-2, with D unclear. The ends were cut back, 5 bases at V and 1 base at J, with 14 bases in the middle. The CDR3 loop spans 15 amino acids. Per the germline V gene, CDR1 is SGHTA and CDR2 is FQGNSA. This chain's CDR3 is CASSTVEGINYGYTF. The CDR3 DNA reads TGTGCCAGCAGCACCGTGGAGGGCATTAACTATGGCTACACCTTC.

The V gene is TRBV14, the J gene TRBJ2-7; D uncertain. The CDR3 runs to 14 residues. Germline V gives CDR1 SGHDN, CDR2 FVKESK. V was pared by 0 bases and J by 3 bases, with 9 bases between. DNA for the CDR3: TGTGCCAGCAGCCAAGATCCCCAGCGCTACGAGCAGTACTTC. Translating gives CASSQDPQRYEQYF.

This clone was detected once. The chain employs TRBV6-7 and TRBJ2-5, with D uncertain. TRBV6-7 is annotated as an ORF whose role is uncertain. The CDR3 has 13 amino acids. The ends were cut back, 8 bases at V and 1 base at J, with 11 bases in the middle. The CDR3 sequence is CASRFESQETQYF. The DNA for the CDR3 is TGTGCCAGCCGTTTCGAGTCCCAAGAGACCCAGTACTTC.

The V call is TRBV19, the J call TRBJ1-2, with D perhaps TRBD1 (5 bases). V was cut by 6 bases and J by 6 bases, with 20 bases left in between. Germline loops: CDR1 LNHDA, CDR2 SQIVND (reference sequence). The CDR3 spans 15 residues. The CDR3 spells CASRDAGGTPNGYTF. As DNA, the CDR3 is TGTGCCAGTAGGGACGCCGGGGGTACGCCCAATGGCTACACCTTC.

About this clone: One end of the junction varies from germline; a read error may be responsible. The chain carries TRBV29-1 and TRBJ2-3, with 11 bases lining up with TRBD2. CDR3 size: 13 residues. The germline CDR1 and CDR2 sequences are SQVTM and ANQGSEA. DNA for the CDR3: TGCAGCGTCACTAGCGGGAGCATAGATACGCAGTATTTT. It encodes CSVTSGSIDTQYF.

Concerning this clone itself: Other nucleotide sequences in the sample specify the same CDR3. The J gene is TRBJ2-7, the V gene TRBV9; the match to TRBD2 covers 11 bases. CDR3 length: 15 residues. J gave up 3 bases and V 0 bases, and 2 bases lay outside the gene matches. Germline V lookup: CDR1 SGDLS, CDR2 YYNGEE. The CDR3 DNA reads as TGTGCCAGCAGCGTAGGACTAGCGGGGAGCTACGAGCAGTACTTC. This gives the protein CASSVGLAGSYEQYF.

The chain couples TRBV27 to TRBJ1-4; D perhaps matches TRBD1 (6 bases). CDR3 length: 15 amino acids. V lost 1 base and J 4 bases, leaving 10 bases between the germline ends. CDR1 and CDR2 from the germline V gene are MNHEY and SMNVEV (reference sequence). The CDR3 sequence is CASSLWGGLNEKLFF. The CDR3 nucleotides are TGTGCCAGCAGTTTATGGGGGGGCCTTAATGAAAAACTGTTTTTT.

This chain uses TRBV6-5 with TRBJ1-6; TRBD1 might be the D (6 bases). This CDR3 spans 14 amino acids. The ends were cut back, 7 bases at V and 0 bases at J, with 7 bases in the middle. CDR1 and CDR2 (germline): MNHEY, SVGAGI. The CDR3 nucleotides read TGTGCCAGCAAGACAGGCTCCTATAATTCACCCCTCCACTTT. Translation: CASKTGSYNSPLHF.

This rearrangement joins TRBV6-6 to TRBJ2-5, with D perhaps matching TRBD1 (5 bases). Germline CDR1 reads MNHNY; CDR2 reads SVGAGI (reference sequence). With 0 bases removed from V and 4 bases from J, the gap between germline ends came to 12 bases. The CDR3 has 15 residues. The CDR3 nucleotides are TGTGCCAGCAGTTACTCCTCTTGGGGCACAGAGACCCAGTACTTC. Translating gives CASSYSSWGTETQYF.

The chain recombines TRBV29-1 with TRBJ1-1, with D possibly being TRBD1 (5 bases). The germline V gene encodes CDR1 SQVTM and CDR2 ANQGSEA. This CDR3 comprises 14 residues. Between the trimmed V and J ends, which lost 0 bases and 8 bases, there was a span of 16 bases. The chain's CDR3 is CSVEDRRGRVEAFF. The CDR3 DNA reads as TGCAGCGTTGAAGACCGGAGGGGCAGGGTCGAAGCTTTCTTT.

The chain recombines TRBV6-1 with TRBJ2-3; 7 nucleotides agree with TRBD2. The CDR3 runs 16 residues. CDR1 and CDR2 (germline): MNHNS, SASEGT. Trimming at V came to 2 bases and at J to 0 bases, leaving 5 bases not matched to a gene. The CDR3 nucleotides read TGTGCCAGCAGTGAACGGGCGGGGGTGAGCACAGATACGCAGTATTTT. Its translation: CASSERAGVSTDTQYF.

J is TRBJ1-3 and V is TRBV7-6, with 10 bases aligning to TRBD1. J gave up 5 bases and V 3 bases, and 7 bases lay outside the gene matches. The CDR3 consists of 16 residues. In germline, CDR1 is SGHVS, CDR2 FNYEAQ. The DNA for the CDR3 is TGTGCCAGCAGCTTGACCTCGGGACAGGGGAGAAACACCATATATTTT. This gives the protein CASSLTSGQGRNTIYF.